The clone carrying this T cell receptor beta chain has ten or more counts. These data are taken from a study of T cells in Graves' hyperthyroidism and ophthalmopathy. V was pared by 2 bases and J by 2 bases, with 13 bases between. The CDR3 has 16 amino acids. CDR1 is KGHDR and CDR2 is SFDVKD in the germline V gene. Amplification yielded TCR beta CDR3 regions, with RNA transcripts as the source. During a first-round RT-PCR of the TCR CDR3, the HTBI primer set was used. From the multiplex PCR reads, TCRdb called clonotypes with MiXCR, one entry per CDR3 protein. The sample lists around 520,000 distinct CDR3 sequences, under 15% occurring once.

The sequenced sample consisted of blood. The clonotype comes from a woman younger than 30 with Graves' hyperthyroidism. The chain links TRBV24-1 to TRBJ2-3; the D is unclear. CDR3 protein: CATSDSTMDYTDTQYF. CDR3 DNA: TGTGCCACCAGTGATTCAACTATGGATTACACAGATACGCAGTATTTT.